A single T cell receptor (beta chain) is shown here with its context. The target antigen is unknown. This specimen belongs to a study of cytomegalovirus exposure and HLA in healthy donors. For the study at large: Later analysis reported that the 130 or so validation repertoires shared the platform of the 500 to 850 first-cohort repertoires. Points from the study as a whole: Listed as cytomegalovirus-associated were 150 to 200 TCR beta chains. Most sequenced TCRs were rare (though some public TCRs occurred in many donors). Accounts indicate the classifier identified cytomegalovirus status with strong specificity and sensitivity.

Assay: immunoSEQ multiplex PCR; the TCRdb copy retains only in-frame clones and omits some. Of 75,000 to 95,000 clones detected, approximately 96% appear once; the ten largest clones hold 0.6% to 0.85%. The ends were cut back, 7 bases at V and 2 bases at J, with 12 bases in the middle. The CDR3 has 14 amino acids. The germline CDR1 and CDR2 sequences are ENHRY and SYGVKD. V gene TRBV10-3 combines with J gene TRBJ2-1; maybe TRBD2 (5 bases). Specimen: PBMCs. This clonotype was obtained from a man between 18 and 35 years old in good health and CMV-seronegative. Here the CDR3 reads CAIKGAPAYNEQFF. The CDR3 DNA reads as TGTGCCATCAAGGGAGCGCCCGCCTACAATGAGCAGTTCTTC.